The entry below gives a single T cell receptor (beta chain) sequence along with its context. Authors' analysis steps: Amplification of reference gene primers was used by the study to estimate nucleated cell counts. Assay used: immunoSEQ multiplex PCR; TCRdb lists only in-frame clones, some missing. That table is the source of V, J and clone size, and D and trimming were worked out from the DNA. The sample has around 120,000 clones, about 85% seen once. This entry belongs to a study of blood T cell repertoires in COVID-19. Study-level information: The cDNA or gDNA used as material had been derived from T cells, B-cell-depleted T cells, or PBMCs.

CDR3 length: 15 residues. Between the trimmed V and J ends, which lost 6 bases and 3 bases, there was a span of 18 bases. The V gene's germline CDR1 is MNHNY and CDR2 SVGAGI (reference sequence). This clonotype was sampled from a man in his 70s with acute or convalescent COVID-19. Input material: peripheral blood. The rearrangement links TRBV6-6 to TRBJ2-7, with D possibly TRBD1 on 6 matching bases. This CDR3 is CASSLLRTENYEQYF. CDR3 bases: TGTGCCAGCAGCCTCTTACGGACAGAGAACTACGAGCAGTACTTC.